These 25 T cell receptor beta chains share one sample of origin, sequenced in a study of T cells in Graves' hyperthyroidism and ophthalmopathy (dated by TCRdb to the late 2010s). The library was made by multiplex PCR. Sequencing instrument: Illumina HiSeq 2000. TCR beta CDR3 regions were amplified from RNA transcripts. A first-round RT-PCR of the TCR CDR3 used the HTBI primer set with the Qiagen OneStep RT-PCR kit. Through fastp at Q25 and MiXCR, TCRdb rebuilt clones from the public reads, retaining in-frame beta chains. Each CDR3 protein gets just one entry, which takes the most common genes and DNA from the rows behind it. The sample data list 490,000 or so distinct CDR3 sequences, and 15% to 20% of these were observed just once. About 29% of the sample rests with the top ten. The sample was blood. The receptors here all came from a woman aged 25-40 years with Graves' ophthalmopathy.

The gene calls are TRBV11-2 and TRBJ2-1; 11 bases map to TRBD1. V lost 5 bases, J lost 6 bases, and 3 bases stayed unmatched. The CDR3 runs to 14 residues. Germline V gives CDR1 SGHAT, CDR2 FQNNGV. The CDR3 nucleotides read TGTGCCAGCAGCCGGGACAGGGGGGCCAATGAGCAGTTCTTC. Residues: CASSRDRGANEQFF.

This clonotype was found many times. V usage is TRBV12-3 or TRBV12-4 and J usage is TRBJ2-2; D perhaps matches TRBD2 (5 bases). CDR3 size: 16 residues. V shed 8 bases and J shed 2 bases, with 18 bases lying between them. The CDR3 nucleotides are TGTGCCAGCGTCCCCGGAGGAACCGGTAACACCGGGGAGCTGTTTTTT. This translates into CASVPGGTGNTGELFF.

As for this clonotype: A much larger clone differs from this one at a single base, so this may be a read error. The V gene is TRBV28, the J gene TRBJ1-2; 10 bases align to TRBD1. This CDR3 region has 14 residues. V gave up 7 bases and J gave up 5 bases; unmatched junction bases: 7. Per germline, CDR1 MDHEN and CDR2 SYDVKM. CDR3 sequence (DNA): TGTGCCAGCACCCTGGGACAGGGGAAGTATGGCTACACCTTC. The encoded protein is CASTLGQGKYGYTF.

The sample holds many counts of this clonotype. V is TRBV28 and J is TRBJ1-1; no clear D. In germline, CDR1 is MDHEN, CDR2 SYDVKM. V was clipped by 5 bases and J by 1 base, with 14 bases between them. This CDR3 is 15 amino acids long. CDR3 sequence reads: CASSPAGLSNTEAFF. CDR3 sequence (DNA): TGTGCCAGCAGTCCCGCCGGACTTTCGAACACTGAAGCTTTCTTT. The full variable domain, rest sourced from reference TRBV28 and TRBJ1-1, is DVKVTQSSRYLVKRTGEKVFLECVQDMDHENMFWYRQDPGLGLRLIYFSYDVKMKEKGDIPEGYSVSREKKERFSLILESASTNQTSMYLCASSPAGLSNTEAFFGQGTRLTVV.

The chain carries TRBV14 and TRBJ2-1; TRBD1 is a possible D gene (5 bases). The CDR3 contains 16 residues. Germline loops: CDR1 SGHDN, CDR2 FVKESK. V lost 4 bases and J lost 5, with 18 bases in between. The CDR3 is CASSRRAHKSHNEQFF. The CDR3 DNA sequence: TGTGCCAGCAGCCGCAGGGCCCATAAGAGCCACAATGAGCAGTTCTTC. The variable domain in full, with the rest retrieved from reference TRBV14 and TRBJ2-1, is EAGVTQFPSHSVIEKGQTVTLRCDPISGHDNLYWYRRVMGKEIKFLLHFVKESKQDESGMPNNRFLAERTGGTYSTLKVQPAELEDSGVYFCASSRRAHKSHNEQFFGPGTRLTVL.

The rearrangement joins TRBV6-1 to TRBJ1-4; no definite D call. The V gene lost 5 bases and the J gene lost 5 bases, with 12 bases spanning the gap. Germline loops: CDR1 MNHNS, CDR2 SASEGT. The CDR3 covers 14 residues. The CDR3 bases are TGTGCCAGCAGTTCCGAGACACCAAATGAAAAACTGTTTTTT. It yields the protein CASSSETPNEKLFF.

This clonotype has ten or more counts. This chain uses TRBV20-1 with TRBJ2-1; D is undetermined. Trimming shortened V by 6 bases and J by 0 bases, and 12 bases separated the two germline ends. Per the germline V gene, CDR1 is DFQATT and CDR2 is SNEGSKA (reference sequence). The CDR3 is 14 residues long. The CDR3 spells CSALRGSSYNEQFF. CDR3 in DNA: TGCAGTGCCCTTCGCGGTAGCTCCTACAATGAGCAGTTCTTC.

V is TRBV27 and J is TRBJ2-2; a possible D gene is TRBD2 (6 bases). V lost 6 bases, J lost 9 bases, and 14 bases lay in between. This CDR3 comprises 13 residues. Looked up from germline, CDR1 is MNHEY and CDR2 is SMNVEV (reference sequence). In DNA form, the CDR3 reads TGTGCCAGCAGACTAGCCGGGGCCCGGGAGCTGTTTTTT. Translated, it gives CASRLAGARELFF.

In its sample, this clonotype was seen many times. The chain employs TRBV7-2 and TRBJ2-7; 9 nucleotides align to TRBD1. The CDR3 consists of 14 residues. V dropped 4 bases and J dropped 3; count of bases not matched to a gene: 4. Germline-derived CDR1 and CDR2 are SGHTA and FQGNSA. CDR3 DNA: TGTGCCAGCAGCTCCCAGGGACAGGGCTACGAGCAGTACTTC. It yields the protein CASSSQGQGYEQYF.

This clonotype has a count of ten or more. The chain combines TRBV20-1 with TRBJ2-1; TRBD1 matches 8 bases. The CDR3 covers 14 residues. Germline V gene sequence: CDR1 DFQATT, CDR2 SNEGSKA (reference sequence). Germline trimming cut 6 bases from V and 5 bases from J; bases unmatched to any gene: 9. CDR3 protein: CSATKGTGDNEQFF. For the CDR3, the DNA is TGCAGTGCCACGAAGGGGACAGGAGACAATGAGCAGTTCTTC.

In its sample, this clonotype was seen a few times. The chain links TRBV4-1 to TRBJ1-3; possibly TRBD1 for D (5 bases). Trimming pared 1 base from V and 1 base from J, leaving 14 bases between. CDR1 is MGHRA, CDR2 YSYEKL, per germline. There are 17 residues in the CDR3. CDR3 protein: CASSQAGGTFSGNTIYF. CDR3 in DNA: TGCGCCAGCAGCCAAGCGGGGGGGACGTTTTCTGGAAACACCATATATTTT.

V and J are TRBV2 and TRBJ1-1; 7 bases map to TRBD1. CDR1 is SNHLY, CDR2 FYNNEI, per germline. V gave up 7 bases and J gave up 0 bases; unmatched junction bases: 8. This CDR3 comprises 15 residues. The CDR3 is CASTRQGQLNTEAFF. Written as DNA, the CDR3 is TGTGCCAGCACCAGACAGGGCCAATTGAACACTGAAGCTTTCTTT. The entire variable domain, with the rest obtained from reference TRBV2 and TRBJ1-1, is as follows: EPEVTQTPSHQVTQMGQEVILRCVPISNHLYFYWYRQILGQKVEFLVSFYNNEISEKSEIFDDQFSVERPDGSNFTLKIRSTKLEDSAMYFCASTRQGQLNTEAFFGQGTRLTVV.

The chain has TRBV20-1 and TRBJ2-1; D perhaps matches TRBD1 (5 bases). CDR3 length equals 17 residues. V gave up 3 bases and J gave up 0 bases, with 18 bases separating them. Germline values: CDR1 DFQATT, CDR2 SNEGSKA (reference sequence). As DNA, the CDR3 is TGCAGTGCTAGGTCCCTTTCAGGGAAAAGCTCCTACAATGAGCAGTTCTTC. It specifies CSARSLSGKSSYNEQFF.

At least ten counts were recorded for this clonotype. The chain links TRBV27 to TRBJ2-1, with TRBD1 as a possible D gene (5 bases). In germline, CDR1 is MNHEY, CDR2 SMNVEV (reference sequence). This CDR3 comprises 14 residues. Trimming left V 0 bases short and J 9 bases short, with 12 bases between. Here the CDR3 DNA reads TGTGCCAGCAGTTTATCCCCGACAGTCGGTGAGCAGTTCTTC. This gives the protein CASSLSPTVGEQFF.

The table lists this clonotype with a few counts. The CDR3 loop is CASSISRHYEQYF. The CDR3 nucleotides read TGTGCCAGTAGTATAAGTAGACACTACGAGCAGTACTTC. The chain links TRBV19 to TRBJ2-7; D is unresolved. Germline CDR1 is LNHDA and CDR2 is SQIVND (reference sequence). Trimming took 2 bases from V and 3 from J, leaving 8 bases between them. CDR3 length: 13 amino acids. The full variable domain, its missing parts supplied by reference TRBV19 and TRBJ2-7, is DGGITQSPKYLFRKEGQNVTLSCEQNLNHDAMYWYRQDPGQGLRLIYYSQIVNDFQKGDIAEGYSVSREKKESFPLTVTSAQKNPTAFYLCASSISRHYEQYFGPGTRLTVT.

This clonotype was counted many times. The V gene is TRBV20-1, the J gene TRBJ2-7; 7 bases agree with TRBD1. The germline CDR1 and CDR2 sequences are DFQATT and SNEGSKA (reference sequence). V lost 3 bases and J lost 3; bases outside the gene matches: 2. This CDR3 comprises 12 residues. DNA for the CDR3: TGCAGTGCTAGTTACAGGGGCTACGAGCAGTACTTC. It specifies CSASYRGYEQYF.

The chain joins TRBV24-1 to TRBJ2-1; 10 bases are a match to TRBD1. The CDR3 totals 17 residues. J lost 8 bases, V lost 3 bases, and 12 bases had no gene match. Germline assignment: CDR1 KGHDR and CDR2 SFDVKD. CDR3 sequence (DNA): TGTGCCACCAGTGATCCAAGTAGACAGGGGGCGTTGGATGAGCAGTTCTTC. It encodes CATSDPSRQGALDEQFF.

This clonotype appeared a few times. The chain uses TRBV28 and TRBJ1-4; weak D call: TRBD1 (6 bases). V was clipped by 4 bases and J by 11 bases, with 17 bases between them. Germline CDR1 and CDR2: MDHEN and SYDVKM. CDR3 size: 14 residues. The CDR3 spells CASSSAVHQGKLFF. The CDR3 region has the DNA TGTGCCAGCAGTTCCGCTGTCCACCAGGGGAAACTGTTTTTT. Variable domain in full (rest from reference TRBV28 and TRBJ1-4): DVKVTQSSRYLVKRTGEKVFLECVQDMDHENMFWYRQDPGLGLRLIYFSYDVKMKEKGDIPEGYSVSREKKERFSLILESASTNQTSMYLCASSSAVHQGKLFFGSGTQLSVL.

This sequence joins TRBV20-1 and TRBJ2-5, with D possibly TRBD1 on 6 matching bases. The CDR3 is 14 residues long. Germline V gene data show CDR1 as DFQATT and CDR2 as SNEGSKA (reference sequence). Trimming stripped 4 bases from V and 1 base from J, with 13 bases between. CDR3 sequence (DNA): TGCAGTGCTAACCACAGGGAGTCCCAAGAGACCCAGTACTTC. The encoded protein is CSANHRESQETQYF.

In its sample, this clonotype was seen many times. V gene TRBV29-1 combines with J gene TRBJ2-7; weak D call: TRBD1 (6 bases). Trimming shortened V by 4 bases and J by 2 bases, and 9 bases separated the two germline ends. This CDR3 is 12 amino acids long. The germline V gene encodes CDR1 SQVTM and CDR2 ANQGSEA. CDR3 protein: CSVGNRAYEQYF. The CDR3 DNA reads as TGCAGCGTTGGGAACAGGGCCTACGAGCAGTACTTC.

In its sample, this clonotype was seen a few times. The chain uses TRBV4-1 and TRBJ2-2; no reliable D call. Trimming took 4 bases from V and 4 from J, leaving 19 bases between them. There are 17 residues in the CDR3. The V gene's germline CDR1 is MGHRA and CDR2 YSYEKL. DNA of the CDR3: TGCGCCAGCAGCCCTACCCCAAGGACCCCAAGCACCGGGGAGCTGTTTTTT. Amino acids: CASSPTPRTPSTGELFF.

This clonotype was recorded at least ten times. The chain carries TRBV28 and TRBJ2-7, with D maybe TRBD1 (5 bases). This CDR3 has 12 residues. V shed 3 bases and J shed 9 bases, with 12 bases lying between them. CDR1 and CDR2 from the germline V gene are MDHEN and SYDVKM. CDR3 sequence: CASSFSGLGQYF. The CDR3 DNA reads TGTGCCAGCAGTTTCTCAGGGTTGGGGCAGTACTTC.

The chain employs TRBV12-3 or TRBV12-4 and TRBJ2-3; TRBD2 aligns across 7 bases. V lost 4 bases, J lost 4 bases, and 8 bases stayed unmatched. The CDR3 sequence is 15 residues long. The CDR3 loop reads CASSYSTSKADTQYF. DNA for the CDR3: TGTGCCAGCAGTTACTCGACTAGCAAAGCAGATACGCAGTATTTT.

The rearrangement joins TRBV6-1 to TRBJ2-7; a weak D match, TRBD1 (6 bases). Germline lookup yields CDR1 MNHNS and CDR2 SASEGT. The V gene lost 6 bases and the J gene lost 3 bases, with 15 bases spanning the gap. This CDR3 contains 14 residues. In DNA form, the CDR3 reads TGTGCCAGCAGCCTCGGGACACTAGGCTACGAGCAGTACTTC. Protein: CASSLGTLGYEQYF.

The rearrangement links TRBV5-1 to TRBJ1-1, with D unclear. V lost 1 base and J lost 2, with 9 bases in between. This CDR3 region has 14 residues. Germline loops: CDR1 SGHRS, CDR2 YFSETQ. The CDR3 sequence: CASSLSPINTEAFF. Written as DNA, the CDR3 is TGCGCCAGCAGCTTGTCCCCGATAAACACTGAAGCTTTCTTT.